This T cell receptor beta chain was observed in a study of molecular identifiers for immune sequencing clone quantification. Turning to the study itself: Replicates involved a five-way split of RNA from approximately 20,000 or 100,000 naive CD8 cells, with sequencing of four.

Source material for naive CD8 libraries was roughly 18,000 to 1,100,000 sorted cells, with 10%, 30% or 50% RNA. Naive CD8 T cells were picked out by sorting for CD8+CD4-CCR7+CD45RA+. Regarding this clonotype: What it binds is unknown.

In TCRdb, the PCR reads were re-called with MiXCR into one record per CDR3 protein. Counted here are more than 85,000 distinct CDR3 sequences, around 37% occurring once; the ten biggest clones make up approximately 9.8%. Study-level findings and limits: Detectable among more than 800,000 naive cells, according to reports, was Jurkat TCR RNA spiked in from one cell.

The clonotype comes from a human donor in good health. Some libraries in this study had Jurkat cell RNA spiked in. Sequences were obtained from naive CD8+ T cells from blood, with Jurkat cell RNA spiked in. Stated subset: FACS-sorted CD8+CD4-CCR7+CD45RA+ naive T cells.

Here the CDR3 DNA reads TGTGCCAGCAGTGAAATCGGGAGAGGCGACTACTATGGCTACACCTTC. Translating gives CASSEIGRGDYYGYTF. This chain links TRBV2 with TRBJ1-2; D is uncertain. The V gene lost 2 bases and the J gene lost 3 bases, with 16 bases spanning the gap. Germline assignment: CDR1 SNHLY and CDR2 FYNNEI. This CDR3 is built from 16 residues.